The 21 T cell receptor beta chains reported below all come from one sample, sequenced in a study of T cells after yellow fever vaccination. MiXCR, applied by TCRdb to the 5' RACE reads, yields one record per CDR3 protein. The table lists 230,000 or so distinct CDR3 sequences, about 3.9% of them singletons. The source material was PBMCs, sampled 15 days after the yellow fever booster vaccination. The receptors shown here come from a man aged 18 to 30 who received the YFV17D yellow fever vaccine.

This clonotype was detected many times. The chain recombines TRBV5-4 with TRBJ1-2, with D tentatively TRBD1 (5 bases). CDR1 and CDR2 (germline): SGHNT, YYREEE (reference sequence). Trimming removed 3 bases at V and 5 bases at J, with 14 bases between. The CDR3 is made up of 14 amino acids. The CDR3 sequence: CASSYVGGPYGYTF. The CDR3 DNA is TGTGCCAGCAGCTATGTGGGGGGTCCTTATGGCTACACCTTC. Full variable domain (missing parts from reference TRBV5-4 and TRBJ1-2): ETGVTQSPTHLIKTRGQQVTLRCSSQSGHNTVSWYQQALGQGPQFIFQYYREEENGRGNFPPRFSGLQFPNYSSELNVNALELDDSALYLCASSYVGGPYGYTFGSGTRLTVV.

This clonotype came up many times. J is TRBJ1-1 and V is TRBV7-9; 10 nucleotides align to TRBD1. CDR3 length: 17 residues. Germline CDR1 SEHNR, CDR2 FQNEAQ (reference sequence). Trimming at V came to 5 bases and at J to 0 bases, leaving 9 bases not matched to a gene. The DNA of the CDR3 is TGTGCCAGCAGCCCGCCGGGACAGGGGACCTTGAACACTGAAGCTTTCTTT. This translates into CASSPPGQGTLNTEAFF.

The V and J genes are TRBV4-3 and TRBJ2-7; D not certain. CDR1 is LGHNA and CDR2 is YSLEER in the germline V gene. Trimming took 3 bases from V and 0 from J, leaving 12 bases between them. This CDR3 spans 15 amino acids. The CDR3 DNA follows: TGCGCCAGCAGCCATGATCGCCACGACTCCTACGAGCAGTACTTC. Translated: CASSHDRHDSYEQYF.

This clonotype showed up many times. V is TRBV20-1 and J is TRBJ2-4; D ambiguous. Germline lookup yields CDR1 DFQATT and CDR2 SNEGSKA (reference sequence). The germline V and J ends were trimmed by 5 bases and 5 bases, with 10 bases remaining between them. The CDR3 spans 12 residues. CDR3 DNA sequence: TGCAGTGCTTTGAATGAGGAAAACATTCAGTACTTC. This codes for CSALNEENIQYF.

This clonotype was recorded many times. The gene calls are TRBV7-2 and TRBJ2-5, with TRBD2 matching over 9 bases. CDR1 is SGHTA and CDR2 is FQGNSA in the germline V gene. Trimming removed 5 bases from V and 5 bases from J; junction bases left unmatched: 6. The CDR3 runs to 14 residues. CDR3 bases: TGTGCCAGCAGCGGAAGCGGGGGGTTCGAGACCCAGTACTTC. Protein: CASSGSGGFETQYF.

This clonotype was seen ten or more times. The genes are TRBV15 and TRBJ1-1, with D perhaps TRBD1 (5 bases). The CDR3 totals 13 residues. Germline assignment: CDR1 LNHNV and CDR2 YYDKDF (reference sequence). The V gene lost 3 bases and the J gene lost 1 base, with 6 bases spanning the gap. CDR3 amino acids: CATSRQGNTEAFF. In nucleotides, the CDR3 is TGTGCCACCAGCAGGCAGGGGAACACTGAAGCTTTCTTT.

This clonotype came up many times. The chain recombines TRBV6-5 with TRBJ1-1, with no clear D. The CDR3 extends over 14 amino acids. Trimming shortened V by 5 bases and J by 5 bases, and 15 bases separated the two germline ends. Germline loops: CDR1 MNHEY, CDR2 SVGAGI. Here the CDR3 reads CASSPGRGGTEAFF. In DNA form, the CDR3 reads TGTGCCAGCAGTCCAGGACGGGGAGGGACTGAAGCTTTCTTT.

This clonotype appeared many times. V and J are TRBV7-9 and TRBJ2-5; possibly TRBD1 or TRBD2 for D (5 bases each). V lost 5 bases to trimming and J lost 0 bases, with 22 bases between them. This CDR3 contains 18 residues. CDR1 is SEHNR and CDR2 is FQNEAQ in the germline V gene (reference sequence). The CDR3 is CASSIPPSGTGYQETQYF. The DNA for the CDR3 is TGTGCCAGCAGCATTCCACCCTCAGGGACGGGGTACCAAGAGACCCAGTACTTC. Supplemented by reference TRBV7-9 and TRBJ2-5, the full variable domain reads DTGVSQNPRHKITKRGQNVTFRCDPISEHNRLYWYRQTLGQGPEFLTYFQNEAQLEKSRLLSDRFSAERPKGSFSTLEIQRTEQGDSAMYLCASSIPPSGTGYQETQYFGPGTRLLVL.

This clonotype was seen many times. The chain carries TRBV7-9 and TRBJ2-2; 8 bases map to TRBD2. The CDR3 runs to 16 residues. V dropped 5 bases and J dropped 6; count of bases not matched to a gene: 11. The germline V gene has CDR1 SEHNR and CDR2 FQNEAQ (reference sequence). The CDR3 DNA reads TGTGCCAGCAGCCATTTGCTGAGGACTAGCTCCGGGGAGCTGTTTTTT. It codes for CASSHLLRTSSGELFF.

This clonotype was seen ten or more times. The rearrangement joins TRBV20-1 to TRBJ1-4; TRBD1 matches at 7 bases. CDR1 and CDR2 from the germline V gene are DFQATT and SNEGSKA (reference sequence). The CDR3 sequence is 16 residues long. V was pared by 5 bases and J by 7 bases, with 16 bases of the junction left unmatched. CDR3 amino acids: CSAYPLYRQGGEKLFF. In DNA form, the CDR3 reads TGCAGTGCTTATCCTCTATACCGACAGGGTGGTGAAAAACTGTTTTTT.

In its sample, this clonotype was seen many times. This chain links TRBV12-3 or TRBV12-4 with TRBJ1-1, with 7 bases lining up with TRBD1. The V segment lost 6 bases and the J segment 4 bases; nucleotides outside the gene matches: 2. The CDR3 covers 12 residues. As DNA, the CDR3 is TGTGCCAGCAGGAGACAGGGCACTGAAGCTTTCTTT. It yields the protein CASRRQGTEAFF.

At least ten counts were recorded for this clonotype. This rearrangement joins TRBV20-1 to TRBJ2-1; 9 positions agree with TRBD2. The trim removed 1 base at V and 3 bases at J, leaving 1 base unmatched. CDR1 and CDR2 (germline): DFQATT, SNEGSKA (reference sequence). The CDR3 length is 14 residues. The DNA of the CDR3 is TGCAGTGCTAGAGTTAGCGGGAGCTACAATGAGCAGTTCTTC. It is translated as CSARVSGSYNEQFF.

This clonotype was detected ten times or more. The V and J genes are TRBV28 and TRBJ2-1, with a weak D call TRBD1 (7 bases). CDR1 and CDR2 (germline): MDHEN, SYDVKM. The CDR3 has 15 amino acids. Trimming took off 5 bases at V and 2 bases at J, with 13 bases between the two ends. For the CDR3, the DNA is TGTGCCAGCAGTGGACGCGGGACAGCCTACAATGAGCAGTTCTTC. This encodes CASSGRGTAYNEQFF.

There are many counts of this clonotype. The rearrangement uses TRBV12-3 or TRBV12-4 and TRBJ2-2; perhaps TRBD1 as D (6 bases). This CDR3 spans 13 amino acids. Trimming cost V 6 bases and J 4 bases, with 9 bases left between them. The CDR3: CASSRQVTGELFF. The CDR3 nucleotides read TGTGCCAGCAGCCGACAGGTCACCGGGGAGCTGTTTTTT.

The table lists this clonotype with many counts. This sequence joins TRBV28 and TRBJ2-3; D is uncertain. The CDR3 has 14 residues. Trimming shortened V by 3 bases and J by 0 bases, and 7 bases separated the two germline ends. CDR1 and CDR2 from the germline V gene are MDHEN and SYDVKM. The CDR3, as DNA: TGTGCCAGCAGTTTCGAGGCTAGCACAGATACGCAGTATTTT. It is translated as CASSFEASTDTQYF.

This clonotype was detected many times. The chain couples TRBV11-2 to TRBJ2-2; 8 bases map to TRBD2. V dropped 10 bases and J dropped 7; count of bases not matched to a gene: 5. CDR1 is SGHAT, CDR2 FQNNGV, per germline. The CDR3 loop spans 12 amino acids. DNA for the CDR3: TGTGCCATGCGGGGGGCTGACGGGGAGCTGTTTTTT. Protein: CAMRGADGELFF.

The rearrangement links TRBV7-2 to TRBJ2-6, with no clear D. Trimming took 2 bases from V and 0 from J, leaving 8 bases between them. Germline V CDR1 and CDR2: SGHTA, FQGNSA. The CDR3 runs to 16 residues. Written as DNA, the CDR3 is TGTGCCAGCAGCTTAATGGCCACCTCTGGGGCCAACGTCCTGACTTTC. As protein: CASSLMATSGANVLTF.

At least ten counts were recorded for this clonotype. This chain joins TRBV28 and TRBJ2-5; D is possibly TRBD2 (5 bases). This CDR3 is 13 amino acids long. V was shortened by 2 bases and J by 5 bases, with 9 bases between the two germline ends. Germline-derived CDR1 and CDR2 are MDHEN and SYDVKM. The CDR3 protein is CASSLIASETQYF. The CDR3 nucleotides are TGTGCCAGCAGTTTAATAGCGAGTGAGACCCAGTACTTC.

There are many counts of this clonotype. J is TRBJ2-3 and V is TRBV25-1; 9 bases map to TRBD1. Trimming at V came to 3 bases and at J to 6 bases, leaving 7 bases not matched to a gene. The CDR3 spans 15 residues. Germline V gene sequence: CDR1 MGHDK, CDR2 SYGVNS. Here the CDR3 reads CASSDIQGAGDTQYF. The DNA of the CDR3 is TGTGCCAGCAGTGACATACAGGGGGCTGGCGATACGCAGTATTTT.

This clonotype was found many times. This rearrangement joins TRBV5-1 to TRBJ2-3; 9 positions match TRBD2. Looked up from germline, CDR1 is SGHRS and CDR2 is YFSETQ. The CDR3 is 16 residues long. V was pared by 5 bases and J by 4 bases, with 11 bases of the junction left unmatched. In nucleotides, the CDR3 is TGCGCCAGCAGGGGCGGGGGGGACCTTGCCGCAGATACGCAGTATTTT. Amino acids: CASRGGGDLAADTQYF. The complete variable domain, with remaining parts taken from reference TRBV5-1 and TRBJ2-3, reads KAGVTQTPRYLIKTRGQQVTLSCSPISGHRSVSWYQQTPGQGLQFLFEYFSETQRNKGNFPGRFSGRQFSNSRSEMNVSTLELGDSALYLCASRGGGDLAADTQYFGPGTRLTVL.

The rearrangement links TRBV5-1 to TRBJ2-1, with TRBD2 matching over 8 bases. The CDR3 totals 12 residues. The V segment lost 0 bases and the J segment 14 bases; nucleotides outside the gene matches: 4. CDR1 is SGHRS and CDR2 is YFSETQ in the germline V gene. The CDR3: CASSLDSGDKFF. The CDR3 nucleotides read TGCGCCAGCAGCTTGGATAGCGGGGATAAGTTCTTC.